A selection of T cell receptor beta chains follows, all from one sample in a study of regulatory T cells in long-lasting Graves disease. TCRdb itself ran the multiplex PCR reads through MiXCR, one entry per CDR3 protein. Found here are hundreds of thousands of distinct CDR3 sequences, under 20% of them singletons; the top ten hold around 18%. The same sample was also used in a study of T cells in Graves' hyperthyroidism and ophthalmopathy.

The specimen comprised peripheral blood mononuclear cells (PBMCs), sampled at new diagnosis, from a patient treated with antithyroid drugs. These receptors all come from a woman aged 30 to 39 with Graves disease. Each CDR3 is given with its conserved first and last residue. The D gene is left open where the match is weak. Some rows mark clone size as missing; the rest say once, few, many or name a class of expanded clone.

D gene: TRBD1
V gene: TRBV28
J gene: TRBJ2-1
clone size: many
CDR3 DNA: TGTGCCAGCAGTACCGGGACAGGGAAGGGGTTCTTC
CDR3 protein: CASSTGTGKGFF

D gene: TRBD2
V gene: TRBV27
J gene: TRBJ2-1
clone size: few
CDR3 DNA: TGTGCCAGCAGTCCCAGCACTAGCGGGATAAATGAGCAGTTCTTC
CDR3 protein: CASSPSTSGINEQFF

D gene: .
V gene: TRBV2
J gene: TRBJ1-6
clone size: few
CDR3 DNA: TGTGCCAGCTTGATAGGTGGATCACCCCTCCACTTT
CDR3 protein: CASLIGGSPLHF

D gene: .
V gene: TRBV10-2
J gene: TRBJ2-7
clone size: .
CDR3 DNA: TGCGCCAGCAGTGGGGGGTATACCTACGAGCAGTACTTC
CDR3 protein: CASSGGYTYEQYF

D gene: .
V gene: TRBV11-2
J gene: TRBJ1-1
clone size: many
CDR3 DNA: TGTGCCAGCAGCATATATTCGGTGGACACTGAAGCTTTCTTT
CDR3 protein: CASSIYSVDTEAFF

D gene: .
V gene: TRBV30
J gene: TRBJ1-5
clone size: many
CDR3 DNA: TGTGCCTGGAGGGATACAGTATCCAATCAGCCCCAGCATTTT
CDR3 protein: CAWRDTVSNQPQHF

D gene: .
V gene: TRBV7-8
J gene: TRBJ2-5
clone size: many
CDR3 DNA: TGTGCCAGCAGCTTAGCGGGGGGCCCGCAGACCCAGTACTTC
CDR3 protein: CASSLAGGPQTQYF

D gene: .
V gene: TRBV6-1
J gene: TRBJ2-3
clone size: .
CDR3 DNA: TGTGCCAGCAGTCCTCGCCGTCGGGGCGCCGCAGATACGCAGTATTTT
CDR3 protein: CASSPRRRGAADTQYF

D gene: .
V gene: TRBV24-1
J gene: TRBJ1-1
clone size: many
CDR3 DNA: TGTGCCACCAGGCCGGGGAGGGCGCGGAACACTGAAGCTTTCTTT
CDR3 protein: CATRPGRARNTEAFF

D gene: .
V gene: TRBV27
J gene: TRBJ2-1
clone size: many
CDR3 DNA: TGTGCCAGCAGTTTTTCGGACAATGAGCAGTTCTTC
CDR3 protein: CASSFSDNEQFF

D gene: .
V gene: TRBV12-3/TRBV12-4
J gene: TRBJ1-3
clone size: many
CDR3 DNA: TGTGCCAGCGGCAGGGGCTCTGGAAACACCATATATTTT
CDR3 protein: CASGRGSGNTIYF

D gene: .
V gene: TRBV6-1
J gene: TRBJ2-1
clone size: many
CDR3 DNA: TGTGCCAGCAGTGAGGGCCAGTTCAATGAGCAGTTCTTC
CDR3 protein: CASSEGQFNEQFF

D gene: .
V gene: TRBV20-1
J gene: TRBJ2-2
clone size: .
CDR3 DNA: TGCAGTGCTTGGGACCTTACCGGGGAGCTGTTTTTT
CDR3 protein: CSAWDLTGELFF

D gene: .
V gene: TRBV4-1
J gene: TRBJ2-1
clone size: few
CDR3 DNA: TGCGCCAGCAGCCAAGATCCTCAAGGCCCTGAGCAGTTCTTC
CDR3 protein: CASSQDPQGPEQFF

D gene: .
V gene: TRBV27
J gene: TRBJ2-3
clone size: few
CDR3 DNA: TGTGCCAGCAGTTTGGGAGAACTAGGGACAGATACGCAGTATTTT
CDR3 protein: CASSLGELGTDTQYF

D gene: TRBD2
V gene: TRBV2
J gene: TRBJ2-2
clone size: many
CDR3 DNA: TGTGCCAGCAGTTCGACTAGCGGGAGTTTGAACACCGGGGAGCTGTTTTTT
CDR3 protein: CASSSTSGSLNTGELFF

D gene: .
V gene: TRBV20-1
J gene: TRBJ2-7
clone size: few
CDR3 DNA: TGCAGTGCTAGAGCCCCATTGACCTACGAGCAGTACTTC
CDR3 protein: CSARAPLTYEQYF

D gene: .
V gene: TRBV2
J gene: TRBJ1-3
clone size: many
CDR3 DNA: TGTGCCAGCAGTGACTTGGGAGTGAACACCATATATTTT
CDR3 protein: CASSDLGVNTIYF

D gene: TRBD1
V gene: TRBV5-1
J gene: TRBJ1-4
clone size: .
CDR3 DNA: TGCGCCAGCAGCTTGGACGGGGACAGGGTTTACGGAAAACTGTTTTTT
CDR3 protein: CASSLDGDRVYGKLFF

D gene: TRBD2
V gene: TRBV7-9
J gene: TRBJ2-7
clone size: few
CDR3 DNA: TGTGCCAGCAGCCCCAGCGGGAGTGCCACCTCCTTC
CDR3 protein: CASSPSGSATSF

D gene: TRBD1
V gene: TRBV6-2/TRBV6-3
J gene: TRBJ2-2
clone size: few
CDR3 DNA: TGTGCCAGCAGTGATGACAGGGGGCCCGGGGAGCTGTTTTTT
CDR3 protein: CASSDDRGPGELFF

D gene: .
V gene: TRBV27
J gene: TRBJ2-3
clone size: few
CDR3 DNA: TGTGCCAGCACGCAACTAGGCCGAGACACAGATACGCAGTATTTT
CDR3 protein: CASTQLGRDTDTQYF

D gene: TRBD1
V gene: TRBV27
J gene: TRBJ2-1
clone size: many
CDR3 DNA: TGTGCCAGCAGTTCGTTAACCGGGACAGACAATGAGCAGTTCTTC
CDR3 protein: CASSSLTGTDNEQFF

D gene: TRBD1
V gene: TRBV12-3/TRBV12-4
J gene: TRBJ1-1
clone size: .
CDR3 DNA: TGTGCCAGCAGGAGGGACAGGGGGATCAGTGAAGCTTTCTTT
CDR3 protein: CASRRDRGISEAFF

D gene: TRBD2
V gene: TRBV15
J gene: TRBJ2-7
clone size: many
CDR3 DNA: TGTGCCACCCGCCCGACTAGCGGGAGCGAGCAGTACTTC
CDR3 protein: CATRPTSGSEQYF

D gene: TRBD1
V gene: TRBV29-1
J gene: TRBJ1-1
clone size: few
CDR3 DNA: TGCAGCGGAAACAGGGGGGGCAACACTGAAGCTTTCTTT
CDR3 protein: CSGNRGGNTEAFF

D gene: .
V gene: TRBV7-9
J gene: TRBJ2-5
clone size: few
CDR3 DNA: TGTGCCAGCAGCCGAACCGCGGGGGAGACCCAGTACTTC
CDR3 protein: CASSRTAGETQYF

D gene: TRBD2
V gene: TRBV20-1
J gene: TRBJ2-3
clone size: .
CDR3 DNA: TGCAGTGCTAGTAGACTAGCGGGAGGTACAGATACGCAGTATTTT
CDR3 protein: CSASRLAGGTDTQYF

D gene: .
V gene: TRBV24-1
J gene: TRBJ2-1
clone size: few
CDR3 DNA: TGTGCCACCAGTCCACCCGCCCGGGCAAATGAGCAGTTCTTC
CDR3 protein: CATSPPARANEQFF

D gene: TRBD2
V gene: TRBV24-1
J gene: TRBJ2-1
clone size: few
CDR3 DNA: TGTGCCACCAGAACCGGGACTAGCGGGACCAACTCCTACAATGAGCAGTTCTTC
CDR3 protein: CATRTGTSGTNSYNEQFF

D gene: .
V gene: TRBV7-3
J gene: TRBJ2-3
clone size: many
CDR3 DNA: TGTGCCAGCAGCCCGGGGGCGGGCACAGATACGCAGTATTTT
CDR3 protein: CASSPGAGTDTQYF

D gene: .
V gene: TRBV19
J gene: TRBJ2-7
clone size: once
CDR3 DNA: TGTGCCAGTAGTATAGATCTCAGGGGCGGCTCCTACGAGCAGTACTTC
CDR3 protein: CASSIDLRGGSYEQYF

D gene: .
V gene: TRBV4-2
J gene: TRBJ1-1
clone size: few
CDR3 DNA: TGTGCCAGCAGCCAAGCGCGGGGGGACACTGAAGCTTTCTTT
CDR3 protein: CASSQARGDTEAFF

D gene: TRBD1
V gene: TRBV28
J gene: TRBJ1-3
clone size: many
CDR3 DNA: TGTGCCAGCAGTTCCCCACAGGGGGCGGGTGGAAACACCATATATTTT
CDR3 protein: CASSSPQGAGGNTIYF

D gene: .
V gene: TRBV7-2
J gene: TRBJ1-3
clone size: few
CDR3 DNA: TGTGCCAGCAGCTCCAGGGAGCCGAAAGGAAACACCATATATTTT
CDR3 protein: CASSSREPKGNTIYF

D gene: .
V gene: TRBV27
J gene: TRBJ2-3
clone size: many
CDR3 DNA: TGTGCCAGCAGTTTAATGGACGGGCCGACAGATACGCAGTATTTT
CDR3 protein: CASSLMDGPTDTQYF

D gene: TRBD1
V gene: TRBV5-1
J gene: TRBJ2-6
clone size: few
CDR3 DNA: TGCGCCAGCAAAGACAGGGGAGTCCCCTCTGGGGCCAACGTCCTGACTTTC
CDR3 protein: CASKDRGVPSGANVLTF

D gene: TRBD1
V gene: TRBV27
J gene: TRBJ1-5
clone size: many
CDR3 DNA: TGTGCCAGCAGGACGGCGGGACAGGGGGGCTCGCCCCAGCATTTT
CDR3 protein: CASRTAGQGGSPQHF

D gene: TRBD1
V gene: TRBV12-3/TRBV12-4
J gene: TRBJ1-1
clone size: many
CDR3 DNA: TGTGCCAGCAGTCCTATACAGGGGGCTGGCACTGAAGCTTTCTTT
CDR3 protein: CASSPIQGAGTEAFF

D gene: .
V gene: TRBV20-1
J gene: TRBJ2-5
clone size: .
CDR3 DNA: TGCAGTGCTAGACATACCCCGTCGCCCGGGGAGACCCAGTACTTC
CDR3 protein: CSARHTPSPGETQYF

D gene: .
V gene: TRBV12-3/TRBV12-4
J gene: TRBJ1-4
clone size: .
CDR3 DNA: TGTGCCAGCAGTTTATGGGTGGCCGAAAAACTGTTTTTT
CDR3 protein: CASSLWVAEKLFF

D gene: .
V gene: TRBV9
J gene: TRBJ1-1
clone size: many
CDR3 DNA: TGTGCCAGCAGCGCCGGGACGCAAGCAAGGACTGAAGCTTTCTTT
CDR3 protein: CASSAGTQARTEAFF

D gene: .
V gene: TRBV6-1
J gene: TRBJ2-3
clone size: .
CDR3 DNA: TGTGCCAGCAGTGACTGGACAGGGGCGGGAGGTACGCAGTATTTT
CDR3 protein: CASSDWTGAGGTQYF

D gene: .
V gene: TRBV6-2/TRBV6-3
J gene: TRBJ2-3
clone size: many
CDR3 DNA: TGTGCCAGCAGCGTCGGGTTGTTGGATACGCAGTATTTT
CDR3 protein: CASSVGLLDTQYF

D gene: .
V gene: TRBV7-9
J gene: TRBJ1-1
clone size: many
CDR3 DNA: TGTGCCAGCGCGAACAGGGAGGCTGAAGCTTTCTTT
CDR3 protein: CASANREAEAFF

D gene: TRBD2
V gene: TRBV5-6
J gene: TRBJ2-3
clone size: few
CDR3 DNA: TGTGCCAGCAGCGGCTCGGTATGGACCATGCTAGCGGGAGCCATCACAGATACGCAGTATTTT
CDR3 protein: CASSGSVWTMLAGAITDTQYF